Below, 6 T cell receptor beta chains from the same sample are listed, as sequenced in a study of blood T cell repertoires in COVID-19. Data came from immunoSEQ multiplex PCR; TCRdb stores just in-frame clones and leaves some out. In the table there are 150,000 to 200,000 clones, 80% to 90% of which are singletons. The sample was peripheral blood. All receptors come from a man between 45 and 60 years old with active or convalescent COVID-19.

This chain links TRBV11-2 with TRBJ1-1; no clear D gene. Trimming took off 0 bases at V and 9 bases at J, with 8 bases between the two ends. The germline gives CDR1 SGHAT, CDR2 FQNNGV. This CDR3 contains 12 residues. CDR3 nucleotides: TGTGCCAGCAGCTTAGAGGCTCGAAAAGCTTTCTTT. It encodes CASSLEARKAFF.

The rearrangement links TRBV4-3 to TRBJ2-5; TRBD2 is a possible D gene (6 bases). The CDR3 sequence is 16 residues long. Germline V gene lookup returns CDR1 LGHNA and CDR2 YSLEER. V was clipped by 0 bases and J by 7 bases, with 18 bases between them. CDR3 sequence (DNA): TGCGCCAGCAGCCAAGAACTGTGGCTGAGGAGGGTGACCCAGTACTTC. As protein: CASSQELWLRRVTQYF.

The chain carries TRBV3-1 (or the pseudogene TRBV3-2) and TRBJ2-5, with 7 positions matching TRBD1. The CDR3 is 15 amino acids. Germline lookup yields CDR1 LGHDT and CDR2 YNNKEL (reference sequence). With V trimmed by 1 base and J by 5 bases, 7 bases remained unmatched. The CDR3 loop is CASSQVAGGRETQYF. CDR3 bases: TGTGCCAGCAGCCAAGTGGCAGGGGGTAGGGAGACCCAGTACTTC.

This chain joins TRBV7-9 and TRBJ1-4; 9 bases line up with TRBD1. The CDR3 contains 16 residues. Germline lookup yields CDR1 SEHNR and CDR2 FQNEAQ (reference sequence). V was clipped by 5 bases and J by 6 bases; unmatched bases: 10. CDR3 sequence (DNA): TGTGCCAGCAGCGATCCCGGCGACAGGGGGGATGAAAAACTGTTTTTT. Its protein product is CASSDPGDRGDEKLFF. The variable domain in full, completed from reference TRBV7-9 and TRBJ1-4, reads DTGVSQNPRHKITKRGQNVTFRCDPISEHNRLYWYRQTLGQGPEFLTYFQNEAQLEKSRLLSDRFSAERPKGSFSTLEIQRTEQGDSAMYLCASSDPGDRGDEKLFFGSGTQLSVL.

The V call is TRBV18, the J call TRBJ1-4; possibly TRBD1 for D (6 bases). The ends were cut back, 0 bases at V and 3 bases at J, with 8 bases in the middle. Per the germline V gene, CDR1 is KGHSH and CDR2 is LQKENI. This CDR3 spans 15 amino acids. Here the CDR3 reads CASSPPNRANEKLFF. DNA of the CDR3: TGTGCCAGCTCACCACCTAACAGGGCTAATGAAAAACTGTTTTTT. Based on the CDR3 plus reference TRBV18 and TRBJ1-4, the full variable domain is NAGVMQNPRHLVRRRGQEARLRCSPMKGHSHVYWYRQLPEEGLKFMVYLQKENIIDESGMPKERFSAEFPKEGPSILRIQQVVRGDSAAYFCASSPPNRANEKLFFGSGTQLSVL.

J is TRBJ1-3 and V is TRBV7-9, with 8 bases lining up with TRBD1. The CDR3 has 16 residues. Germline V CDR1 and CDR2: SEHNR, FQNEAQ (reference sequence). Germline trimming cut 5 bases from V and 0 bases from J; bases unmatched to any gene: 6. CDR3 in DNA: TGTGCCAGCAGCACCGGACAGGGTGGCTCTGGAAACACCATATATTTT. This translates into CASSTGQGGSGNTIYF.